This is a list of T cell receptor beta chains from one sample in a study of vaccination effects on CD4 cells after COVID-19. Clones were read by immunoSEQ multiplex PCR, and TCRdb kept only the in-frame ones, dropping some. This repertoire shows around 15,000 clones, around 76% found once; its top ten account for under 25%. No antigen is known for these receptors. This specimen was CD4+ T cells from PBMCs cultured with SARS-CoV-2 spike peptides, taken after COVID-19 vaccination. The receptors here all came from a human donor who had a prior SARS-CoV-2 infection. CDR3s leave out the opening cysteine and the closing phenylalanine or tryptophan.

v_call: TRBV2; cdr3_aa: ASSRQGISGELF
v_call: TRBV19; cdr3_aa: ASNEDRDRGYT
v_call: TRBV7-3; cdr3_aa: ASSLRGGTGELF
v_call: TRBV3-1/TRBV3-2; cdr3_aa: ASSLQGVNTEAF
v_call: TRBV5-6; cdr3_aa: ASSLRLTDTQY
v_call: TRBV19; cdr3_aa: ASSNRNTQY
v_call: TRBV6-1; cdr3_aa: ASSEKSRDYTTDTQY
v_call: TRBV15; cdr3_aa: ATSSRPQETQY
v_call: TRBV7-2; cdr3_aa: ASSLDRDQETQY
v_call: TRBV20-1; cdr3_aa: SASDPAKPQETQY
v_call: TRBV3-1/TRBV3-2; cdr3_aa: ASTRFGVGELF
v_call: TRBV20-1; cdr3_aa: SGEGHYEQY
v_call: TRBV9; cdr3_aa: ASSVGPYGTENGYT
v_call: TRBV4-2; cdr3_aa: ASSQDRDYGYT
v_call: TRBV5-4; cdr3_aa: ASSLWSSGGPGELF
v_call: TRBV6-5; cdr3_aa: ASRAGQGSPGELF